A single sample gave rise to the 7 T cell receptor beta chains below, sequenced in a study of T cell responses to AZD1222 COVID-19 vaccine (dated by TCRdb to the early 2020s). Libraries were constructed by the immunoSEQ multiplex PCR assay. The source is immuneACCESS, and TCRdb retained only in-frame sequences with V and J called. Part of the clones is not carried over; for the studies checked, unresolved V genes explain less than half of this, and the remainder is unexplained. In this sample the table shows 120,000 to 150,000 clones, around 90% of which occur a single time. The ten top clones hold under 2% of the sample. The time point tag for this specimen amounts to: about 28 days (+/-7) after the second vaccine dose. Sequenced material: peripheral blood, taken 28 days after the second AZD1222 dose. These receptors were obtained from an adult who received the AZD1222 COVID-19 vaccine.

The chain is built from TRBV19 and TRBJ2-7; D perhaps matches TRBD1 (6 bases). The CDR3 runs 12 residues. The V gene's germline CDR1 is LNHDA and CDR2 SQIVND (reference sequence). V was clipped by 6 bases and J by 4 bases, with 10 bases between them. DNA for the CDR3: TGTGCCAGTAGCCCGGACAGATACGAGCAGTACTTC. Amino acid sequence: CASSPDRYEQYF.

This chain joins TRBV18 and TRBJ2-1, with a tentative D call TRBD1 (6 bases). Germline V gene sequence: CDR1 KGHSH, CDR2 LQKENI. The CDR3 totals 15 residues. Trimming stripped 2 bases from V and 2 bases from J, with 10 bases between. The CDR3 DNA is TGTGCCAGCTCACCAGGGACACCTACCTACAATGAGCAGTTCTTC. Amino acid sequence: CASSPGTPTYNEQFF.

The chain has TRBV6-2 or TRBV6-3 and TRBJ2-7, with D hard to call. The ends were cut back, 4 bases at V and 0 bases at J, with 10 bases in the middle. Germline V gene data show CDR1 as MNHEY and CDR2 as SVGEGT. The CDR3 is made up of 14 amino acids. CDR3 sequence: CASSSFQSSYEQYF. In DNA form, the CDR3 reads TGTGCCAGCAGTTCGTTCCAGAGCTCCTACGAGCAGTACTTC.

V and J are TRBV10-1 and TRBJ1-6; D call uncertain. V dropped 7 bases and J dropped 5 bases, with 18 bases sitting between them. Germline CDR1 WNHNN, CDR2 SYGVQD (reference sequence). This CDR3 comprises 16 residues. CDR3 DNA sequence: TGCGCCAGCATCCCGGCCTCCACAGCCCATAATTCACCCCTCCACTTT. Translation gives CASIPASTAHNSPLHF.

V and J are TRBV7-9 and TRBJ2-2, with 7 bases matching TRBD1. Germline CDR1 SEHNR, CDR2 FQNEAQ (reference sequence). CDR3 length: 14 amino acids. V lost 7 bases, J lost 1 base, and 3 bases stayed unmatched. CDR3 residues: CASTGDRNTGELFF. The CDR3 nucleotides read TGTGCCAGCACCGGGGACAGGAACACCGGGGAGCTGTTTTTT.

The genes are TRBV6-2 or TRBV6-3 and TRBJ1-2; TRBD1 aligns across 9 bases. V gave up 5 bases and J gave up 4 bases; unmatched junction bases: 2. Germline CDR1 MNHEY, CDR2 SVGEGT. This CDR3 comprises 13 residues. The CDR3 DNA follows: TGTGCCAGCAGTGGGACAGGGCCCTATGGCTACACCTTC. Its translation is CASSGTGPYGYTF.

The rearrangement uses TRBV6-2 or TRBV6-3 and TRBJ1-2, with a possible D match to TRBD1 (6 bases). Trimming left V 5 bases short and J 2 bases short, with 12 bases between. Germline CDR1 MNHEY, CDR2 SVGEGT. This CDR3 contains 14 residues. CDR3 coding DNA: TGTGCCAGCAGTGACCCCGGACAGAACTATGGCTACACCTTC. It specifies CASSDPGQNYGYTF.